The 14 T cell receptor beta chains in this list originate from one sample, sequenced in a study of T-cell reconstitution after alpha-beta-depleted transplantation in children (TCRdb year 2016). The treatment or condition label, as the study defines it: allogeneic hematopoietic cell transplantation with graft depleted of TCRalphabeta T cells and CD19 B cells. Library preparation used PCR. TCRdb shows the sequencer as Illumina HiSeq 2500. TCR library preparation used molecular barcoding, with unique molecular identifiers applied to normalize quantification of the TCRbeta repertoire. The public reads were reanalyzed by TCRdb: fastp trimming at Q25, MiXCR alignment, in-frame beta chains only. Rows with a matching CDR3 protein are joined into one entry that keeps the most common DNA and genes. The sample yields around 130,000 distinct CDR3 sequences; 9.7% were counted once. In total, the top ten clones hold nearly 25% of the sample.

Sequences were derived from PBMCs, mostly from graft donor cells, sampled 180 days after TCRalphabeta/CD19-depleted stem cell transplant. These receptors originate from a girl under two years old who had a stem cell transplant for combined immunodeficiency, so the T cells may come from the graft donor.

This clonotype was found a few times. The chain carries TRBV12-3 or TRBV12-4 and TRBJ2-5; 7 bases are a match to TRBD2. With V trimmed by 6 bases and J by 0 bases, 7 bases remained unmatched. The CDR3 contains 15 residues. The CDR3 is CASRGGHRDQETQYF. The CDR3, as DNA: TGTGCCAGCAGGGGAGGGCATAGAGACCAAGAGACCCAGTACTTC.

The chain employs TRBV7-9 and TRBJ1-3, with D unclear. With 5 bases removed from V and 4 bases from J, the gap between germline ends came to 9 bases. Germline CDR1 is SEHNR and CDR2 is FQNEAQ (reference sequence). The CDR3 loop spans 13 amino acids. Here the CDR3 reads CASSRNAGNTIYF. As DNA, the CDR3 is TGTGCCAGCAGCCGAAATGCGGGAAACACCATATATTTT. Full variable domain (rest looked up from reference TRBV7-9 and TRBJ1-3): DTGVSQNPRHKITKRGQNVTFRCDPISEHNRLYWYRQTLGQGPEFLTYFQNEAQLEKSRLLSDRFSAERPKGSFSTLEIQRTEQGDSAMYLCASSRNAGNTIYFGEGSWLTVV.

This chain uses TRBV5-1 with TRBJ2-5; 9 nucleotides align to TRBD1. In germline, CDR1 is SGHRS, CDR2 YFSETQ. V trimming: 4 bases; J trimming: 5 bases; junction bases outside the gene matches: 6. The CDR3 is made up of 14 amino acids. The CDR3 sequence is CASSHGTGYETQYF. CDR3 DNA sequence: TGCGCCAGCAGCCACGGGACAGGGTACGAGACCCAGTACTTC. The complete variable domain, with remaining parts taken from reference TRBV5-1 and TRBJ2-5, reads KAGVTQTPRYLIKTRGQQVTLSCSPISGHRSVSWYQQTPGQGLQFLFEYFSETQRNKGNFPGRFSGRQFSNSRSEMNVSTLELGDSALYLCASSHGTGYETQYFGPGTRLLVL.

The CDR3 nucleotides are TGCAGTGCGATACCAGCGGGGAGGGGAGAAGCTTTCTTT. This sequence encodes CSAIPAGRGEAFF. The chain combines TRBV20-1 with TRBJ1-1, with D possibly matching TRBD1 (5 bases). Trimming pared 6 bases from V and 8 bases from J, leaving 19 bases between. CDR1 and CDR2 (germline): DFQATT, SNEGSKA (reference sequence). This CDR3 spans 13 amino acids.

This clonotype has a count of ten or more. The chain uses TRBV10-3 and TRBJ2-7, with D uncertain. Between the trimmed V and J ends, which lost 3 bases and 4 bases, there was a span of 7 bases. Germline V gives CDR1 ENHRY, CDR2 SYGVKD. CDR3 size: 12 residues. The CDR3, as DNA: TGTGCCATCAGTGACAGGTCGTACGAGCAGTACTTC. Translation gives CAISDRSYEQYF.

This clonotype came up a few times. This chain joins TRBV5-1 and TRBJ2-1; no clear D gene. This CDR3 comprises 13 residues. Trimming removed 0 bases at V and 5 bases at J, with 6 bases between. CDR1 is SGHRS and CDR2 is YFSETQ in the germline V gene. DNA for the CDR3: TGCGCCAGCAGCTTGGTGGAAAACAATGAGCAGTTCTTC. The encoded protein is CASSLVENNEQFF.

The J gene is TRBJ2-1, the V gene TRBV6-6; D uncertain. This CDR3 is 13 amino acids long. Trimming took off 2 bases at V and 12 bases at J, with 14 bases between the two ends. Germline values: CDR1 MNHNY, CDR2 SVGAGI (reference sequence). The CDR3 DNA reads as TGTGCCAGCAGTTACCAAACTACGATTGGGCAGTTCTTC. Translating it yields CASSYQTTIGQFF.

In its sample, this clonotype was seen a few times. This chain joins TRBV20-1 and TRBJ2-3, with a tentative D call TRBD1 (6 bases). Germline V gives CDR1 DFQATT, CDR2 SNEGSKA (reference sequence). V lost 0 bases, J lost 2 bases, and 18 bases lay in between. CDR3 length: 17 amino acids. The CDR3 nucleotides read TGCAGTGCTAGAGATCTCCCCACACAGGGCTTCACAGATACGCAGTATTTT. This sequence encodes CSARDLPTQGFTDTQYF.

The chain carries TRBV20-1 and TRBJ2-1; 8 bases map to TRBD2. This CDR3 has 14 residues. Germline V gene data show CDR1 as DFQATT and CDR2 as SNEGSKA (reference sequence). V trimming: 6 bases; J trimming: 8 bases; junction bases outside the gene matches: 12. The CDR3 sequence: CSARRAGVLDEQFF. The CDR3 region has the DNA TGCAGTGCCCGACGAGCGGGGGTGCTGGATGAGCAGTTCTTC.

Only a few counts were recorded for this clonotype. The J gene is TRBJ1-2, the V gene TRBV14; 10 bases agree with TRBD1. CDR3 length equals 15 residues. Unmatched junction bases numbered 4, after V lost 4 bases and J lost 2 bases. Looked up from germline, CDR1 is SGHDN and CDR2 is FVKESK. The CDR3 spells CASSLRTGGNYGYTF. DNA for the CDR3: TGTGCCAGCAGCCTTCGGACAGGGGGGAACTATGGCTACACCTTC.

The rearrangement joins TRBV4-3 to TRBJ2-1; D call uncertain. Trimming left V 0 bases short and J 8 bases short, with 14 bases between. The CDR3 loop spans 15 amino acids. The germline V gene encodes CDR1 LGHNA and CDR2 YSLEER. The CDR3 here is CASSQEAPVWYEQFF. CDR3 sequence (DNA): TGCGCCAGCAGCCAAGAGGCCCCCGTATGGTATGAGCAGTTCTTC.

CDR3 region: CASRASGTQYF. In DNA form, the CDR3 reads TGTGCCAGCAGGGCCTCCGGGACCCAGTACTTC. V and J are TRBV27 and TRBJ2-5; unclear D gene. CDR1 and CDR2 (germline): MNHEY, SMNVEV (reference sequence). Trimming removed 6 bases from V and 7 bases from J, with 9 bases in between. There are 11 residues in the CDR3.

This clonotype was observed a few times. This sequence joins TRBV10-3 and TRBJ1-1; D not certain. This CDR3 contains 14 residues. Germline CDR1 ENHRY, CDR2 SYGVKD. Trimming took 8 bases from V and 5 from J, leaving 18 bases between them. CDR3 DNA sequence: TGTGCCATCGGTATGAGCGAGACGGGAACTGAAGCTTTCTTT. It is translated as CAIGMSETGTEAFF.

The gene calls are TRBV28 and TRBJ2-3, with TRBD2 identical over 11 bases. Germline loops: CDR1 MDHEN, CDR2 SYDVKM. CDR3 length: 15 amino acids. The trim removed 5 bases at V and 4 bases at J, leaving 5 bases unmatched. In DNA form, the CDR3 reads TGTGCCAGCAGTGCGACTAGCGGGGTACCAGATACGCAGTATTTT. This translates into CASSATSGVPDTQYF.